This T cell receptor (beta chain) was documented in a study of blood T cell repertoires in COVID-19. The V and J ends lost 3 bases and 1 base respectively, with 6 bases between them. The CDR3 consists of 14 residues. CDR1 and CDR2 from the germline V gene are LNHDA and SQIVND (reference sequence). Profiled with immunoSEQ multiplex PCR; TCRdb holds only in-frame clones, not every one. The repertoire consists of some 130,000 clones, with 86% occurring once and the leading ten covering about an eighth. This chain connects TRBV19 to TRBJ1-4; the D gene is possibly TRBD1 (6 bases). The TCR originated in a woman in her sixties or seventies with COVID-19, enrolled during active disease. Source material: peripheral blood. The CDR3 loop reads CASSMDRTNEKLFF. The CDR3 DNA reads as TGTGCCAGTAGTATGGACAGAACTAATGAAAAACTGTTTTTT.